This TCR beta chain was profiled in a study of T cell responses to AZD1222 COVID-19 vaccine (dated by TCRdb to the early 2020s). About the study as a whole: AZD1222 recipients whose second dose came at about 4 weeks and those whose second dose came at about 12 weeks were combined into one group, since spike-specific TCR depth and breadth did not differ between the two schedules. Trial participants were enrolled by age into subgroups of 18-55, 56-69 and 70-plus years, and 148, 28 and 57 TCR-sequenced participants, respectively, were included in these subgroups. A total of 233 trial participants underwent TCR sequencing, of whom 200 to 220 had received two doses of AZD1222 and some 26 had received two doses of the MenACWY control vaccine.

Study-wide findings and limitations: Spike-specific TCR breadth and depth rose significantly after two AZD1222 doses compared with day 0 and with MenACWY recipients. In the small 56-69-year group, the increase in depth fell short of significance, most likely because of low power. Participants were mostly white British, with more females than males. The authors suggested clonal diversity may have been underestimated. Conclusions about previously exposed vaccinees were limited because only six AZD1222 recipients were SARS-CoV-2 seropositive at baseline. Reportedly, almost half of the unique spike-specific TCRs recognized epitopes lying outside the regions that are mutated in the B.1.351 and B.1.1.7 variants. Vaccine-associated CD4 TCRs spanned the whole spike protein, with dominant responses in regions 160-218 and 743-854. Because no samples from the day 14 peak response were available, repertoires could be characterized only after the peak T cell response.

The CDR3 regions of human TCRbeta chains were subjected to immunosequencing. On the study's bioinformatics: TCRs in the repertoires were compared against a reference library of SARS-CoV-2-specific TCRs that had been generated with the MIRA antigen-specificity platform. Breadth meant the fraction of unique TCRs that were SARS-CoV-2-associated, whereas depth meant the fraction of total T cells that were SARS-CoV-2-associated. Each spike-specific TCR was assigned to its reactive spike region and to a CD4 or CD8 class using the MIRA data. Log10-transformed breadth and depth values were compared by one-way ANOVA with Sidak's multiple comparisons tests. The source is immuneACCESS, and TCRdb retained only in-frame sequences with V and J called. Part of the clones is not carried over; for the studies checked, unresolved V genes explain less than half of this, and the remainder is unexplained. Clone size and the V and J calls come from that table; the DNA yielded D and trimming. For this sample there are about 140,000 clones; almost 95% appear just once. 2.3% of the sample is held by the ten biggest clonotypes.

Inclusive of the bounding cysteine and phenylalanine, the CDR3 is 17 residues long. The read is trimmed to its CDR3 DNA, 51 bases read in frame from base 1. For this chain, trimming is 4 bases at the V end and 0 bases at the J end, and the number of junction bases without a gene match is 10. CDR1 and CDR2 are drawn from the germline V gene: KGHSH, LQKENI. Per the publication, the time point label means: baseline before first vaccination. The vaccinee samples were drawn from two UK trials, COV001 and COV002, one of which was a single-blind randomized controlled phase 2/3 trial testing AZD1222 (ChAdOx1 nCoV-19) in healthy adults. Trial participant PBMC samples were collected at day 0 and day 28 after the second dose for TCRbeta chain sequencing. In regard to this clone: This clone's antigen is unknown. No per-base quality is available; no much larger clone lies one base away.

The clonotype comes from an adult in good health. The material was peripheral blood, obtained on day 0 of AZD1222 vaccination. The chain uses TRBV18 and TRBJ2-7; the central 9 bases match TRBD2. The bases read TGTGCCAGCTCACTCCGCACCGGGACTAGCATCTCCTACGAGCAGTACTTC. Translated, this is CASSLRTGTSISYEQYF.